The 18 T cell receptor beta chains below all came from one sample that was sequenced in a study of neurological immune-mediated disorders. TCRdb redid the calling of the 5' RACE reads with MiXCR, one entry per CDR3 protein. The repertoire holds tens of thousands of distinct CDR3 sequences, with approximately 4% as singletons. What was sequenced was PBMCs. These receptors were obtained from a woman between 45 and 65 years old with multiple sclerosis.

This clonotype was seen repeatedly, ten times or more. V is TRBV9 and J is TRBJ2-1; no clear D. V gave up 0 bases and J gave up 6 bases, with 7 bases separating them. Germline V gene sequence: CDR1 SGDLS, CDR2 YYNGEE. The CDR3 totals 13 residues. CDR3 residues: CASSVVPGNEQFF. CDR3 DNA sequence: TGTGCCAGCAGCGTAGTTCCGGGCAATGAGCAGTTCTTC. The full variable domain, completed using reference TRBV9 and TRBJ2-1, is DSGVTQTPKHLITATGQRVTLRCSPRSGDLSVYWYQQSLDQGLQFLIQYYNGEERAKGNILERFSAQQFPDLHSELNLSSLELGDSALYFCASSVVPGNEQFFGPGTRLTVL.

This clonotype was seen ten or more times. CDR3 loop: CASSPRQEAEQYF. The CDR3 nucleotides are TGTGCCAGCTCACCCCGACAGGAGGCCGAGCAGTACTTC. The gene calls are TRBV18 and TRBJ2-7; D is possibly TRBD1 (6 bases). Trimming shortened V by 3 bases and J by 6 bases, and 12 bases separated the two germline ends. The CDR3 totals 13 residues. Germline loops: CDR1 KGHSH, CDR2 LQKENI. The full variable domain, with the rest looked up from reference TRBV18 and TRBJ2-7, is NAGVMQNPRHLVRRRGQEARLRCSPMKGHSHVYWYRQLPEEGLKFMVYLQKENIIDESGMPKERFSAEFPKEGPSILRIQQVVRGDSAAYFCASSPRQEAEQYFGPGTRLTVT.

This clonotype was recorded many times. The chain employs TRBV29-1 and TRBJ2-1; 8 bases are a match to TRBD2. The CDR3 is 14 residues long. Trimming at V came to 7 bases and at J to 8 bases, leaving 13 bases not matched to a gene. Germline V gives CDR1 SQVTM, CDR2 ANQGSEA. The CDR3: CSAFTRRGGHEQFF. In DNA, the CDR3 is TGCAGCGCCTTTACTCGTCGGGGGGGCCATGAGCAGTTCTTC.

The CDR3 is CASSPPLRGAGNEQFF. In DNA, the CDR3 is TGTGCCAGCTCACCACCGTTGCGGGGGGCTGGGAATGAGCAGTTCTTC. The chain links TRBV18 to TRBJ2-1, with 8 nucleotides matching TRBD2. The CDR3 contains 16 residues. The trim removed 0 bases at V and 7 bases at J, leaving 8 bases unmatched. Germline V lookup: CDR1 KGHSH, CDR2 LQKENI.

This clonotype has a count of ten or more. The rearrangement links TRBV9 to TRBJ2-1; 11 bases map to TRBD2. The length of the CDR3 is 17 residues. Germline-derived CDR1 and CDR2 are SGDLS and YYNGEE. V was pared by 3 bases and J by 0 bases, with 5 bases of the junction left unmatched. The CDR3 DNA reads as TGTGCCAGCAGCGGTCGACTAGCGGGGAGCTCCTACAATGAGCAGTTCTTC. Amino acids: CASSGRLAGSSYNEQFF.

This clonotype was counted many times. The genes are TRBV28 and TRBJ2-7, with D possibly being TRBD1 or TRBD2 (5 bases each). The V and J ends lost 5 bases and 5 bases respectively, with 19 bases between them. The CDR3 has 15 residues. CDR1 is MDHEN and CDR2 is SYDVKM in the germline V gene. CDR3 sequence (DNA): TGTGCCAGCAGTGGACCGGGGCGTACGGCCCACGAGCAGTACTTC. Its protein is CASSGPGRTAHEQYF.

This clonotype showed up many times. The chain couples TRBV5-6 to TRBJ2-3; 14 bases match TRBD2. CDR1 is SGHDT and CDR2 is YYEEEE in the germline V gene. This CDR3 has 19 residues. The V and J ends lost 5 bases and 0 bases, in that order; junction bases with no gene match: 11. The CDR3 spells CASSRRTSGGRSSTDTQYF. For the CDR3, the DNA is TGTGCCAGCAGTCGACGGACTAGCGGGGGGCGGAGTAGCACAGATACGCAGTATTTT.

This clonotype was observed many times. This chain uses TRBV7-2 with TRBJ2-7; the match to TRBD2 covers 8 bases. Per the germline V gene, CDR1 is SGHTA and CDR2 is FQGNSA. The CDR3 runs 15 residues. V dropped 5 bases and J dropped 2; count of bases not matched to a gene: 8. The CDR3 is CASSPSGGVTYEQYF. The CDR3 DNA sequence: TGTGCCAGCAGCCCGAGCGGGGGCGTAACCTACGAGCAGTACTTC.

This clonotype has more than one count but fewer than ten. This rearrangement joins TRBV18 to TRBJ1-3; D not resolved. The CDR3 totals 15 residues. With 3 bases removed from V and 0 bases from J, the gap between germline ends came to 9 bases. Germline-derived CDR1 and CDR2 are KGHSH and LQKENI. Here the CDR3 DNA reads TGTGCCAGCTCACCGGCGGCGAGCTCTGGAAACACCATATATTTT. This sequence encodes CASSPAASSGNTIYF.

This clonotype was seen repeatedly, ten times or more. The V call is TRBV12-3 or TRBV12-4, the J call TRBJ2-2; D could derive from TRBD1 or TRBD2 (6 bases each). The CDR3 spans 15 residues. With 6 bases removed from V and 6 bases from J, the gap between germline ends came to 17 bases. The chain's CDR3 is CASRSERGASGELFF. CDR3 bases: TGTGCCAGCAGATCAGAAAGGGGGGCCTCCGGGGAGCTGTTTTTT.

This clonotype was counted at least ten times. This chain joins TRBV4-3 and TRBJ2-3, with D possibly matching TRBD2 (6 bases). The V and J ends lost 1 base and 6 bases respectively, with 11 bases between them. Germline values: CDR1 LGHNA, CDR2 YSLEER. The CDR3 length is 14 residues. The CDR3 is CASSQGGGGDTQYF. Written as DNA, the CDR3 is TGCGCCAGCAGCCAAGGGGGAGGTGGCGATACGCAGTATTTT.

The chain couples TRBV5-1 to TRBJ1-1; D is unresolved. There are 15 residues in the CDR3. Germline V CDR1 and CDR2: SGHRS, YFSETQ. V shed 4 bases and J shed 7 bases, with 20 bases lying between them. The CDR3 region is CASSADQWARNEAFF. The CDR3 DNA sequence: TGCGCCAGCAGCGCGGACCAGTGGGCTAGGAATGAAGCTTTCTTT.

This clonotype appeared many times. The chain combines TRBV4-3 with TRBJ2-7; the D is unclear. The germline V and J ends were trimmed by 2 bases and 3 bases, with 8 bases remaining between them. Looked up from germline, CDR1 is LGHNA and CDR2 is YSLEER. This CDR3 comprises 13 residues. CDR3: CASSQSPYYEQYF. Here the CDR3 DNA reads TGCGCCAGCAGCCAATCCCCATACTACGAGCAGTACTTC.

This clonotype showed up many times. The V call is TRBV12-3 or TRBV12-4, the J call TRBJ1-5; 8 nucleotides line up with TRBD1. The CDR3 runs to 16 residues. Germline trimming cut 0 bases from V and 6 bases from J; bases unmatched to any gene: 7. CDR3 loop: CASSLADGQGGQPQHF. The DNA of the CDR3 is TGTGCCAGCAGTTTAGCCGACGGACAGGGCGGTCAGCCCCAGCATTTT.

This clonotype was detected ten times or more. This chain uses TRBV7-9 with TRBJ2-7; 12 nucleotides agree with TRBD2. Germline V gene lookup returns CDR1 SEHNR and CDR2 FQNEAQ (reference sequence). J was trimmed by 4 bases and V by 4 bases; bases with no gene match: 5. This CDR3 region has 15 residues. The CDR3 spells CASSSRLAGEYEQYF. The CDR3, as DNA: TGTGCCAGCAGCTCAAGACTAGCGGGGGAATACGAGCAGTACTTC.

There are many counts of this clonotype. The chain has TRBV20-1 and TRBJ2-2; 11 bases are shared with TRBD2. This CDR3 region has 16 residues. Germline V lookup: CDR1 DFQATT, CDR2 SNEGSKA (reference sequence). Trimming took 6 bases from V and 1 from J; bases not matched to a gene: 7. The CDR3 is CSAFGLAGGNTGELFF. For the CDR3, the DNA is TGCAGTGCCTTTGGGCTAGCGGGGGGGAACACCGGGGAGCTGTTTTTT.

This clonotype appeared a few times. This clone may be a read error of a much larger clone one base away. The genes are TRBV18 and TRBJ1-3; TRBD1 is a possible D gene (5 bases). The V gene's germline CDR1 is KGHSH and CDR2 LQKENI. The CDR3 totals 16 residues. CDR3 loop: CASSAPGTASGKTIYF. CDR3 DNA sequence: TGTGCCAGCTCAGCTCCCGGGACGGCCTCTGGAAAAACCATATATTTT.

This clonotype was seen many times. The chain links TRBV10-2 to TRBJ2-1, with D uncertain. The CDR3 runs 14 residues. V shed 7 bases and J shed 0 bases, with 10 bases lying between them. The germline V gene has CDR1 WSHSY and CDR2 SAAADI. The CDR3 nucleotides are TGCGCCAGCAACGCCCTCGCCTCCTACAATGAGCAGTTCTTC. Translation gives CASNALASYNEQFF.